This T cell receptor beta chain was sequenced in a study of blood T cell repertoires in COVID-19. Across the study: From T cells, B-cell-depleted T cells, or PBMCs came the material, which was cDNA or gDNA.

This CDR3 has 16 residues. Trimming cost V 2 bases and J 0 bases; bases outside gene matches: 8. The V gene's germline CDR1 is SGHRS and CDR2 YFSETQ. Original handling: By means of reference gene primer amplification, nucleated cell counts were estimated. Data came from immunoSEQ multiplex PCR; TCRdb stores just in-frame clones and leaves some out. That table supplies the V and J calls and clone size; D and trimming were determined from the DNA. This table holds 25,000 to 30,000 clones, around nine tenths found once. This sequence originates from a human donor in a cohort sampled during active COVID-19. V is TRBV5-1 and J is TRBJ2-7; TRBD1 aligns across 7 bases. The specimen was peripheral blood. The DNA of the CDR3 is TGCGCCAGCAGCTTAAACCCGGACAGGAACTCCTACGAGCAGTACTTC. Its translation: CASSLNPDRNSYEQYF.